A single sample gave rise to the 10 T cell receptor beta chains below, sequenced in a study of neoadjuvant anti-PD-1 for oral cavity cancer. Time point reported: after neoadjuvant nivolumab, at surgical resection. The protocol was immunoSEQ multiplex PCR, while the TCRdb copy is restricted to in-frame clones and leaves out a portion. The sample lists about 37,000 clones, around 40% seen once, with approximately 16% in the top ten. Material: tumor tissue, obtained after nivolumab (anti-PD-1) treatment. These receptors were taken from a person between 40 and 80 years old with oral cavity squamous cell carcinoma.

The sample holds many counts of this clone. The chain links TRBV7-9 to TRBJ2-3; the D is unclear. Germline CDR1 and CDR2: SEHNR and FQNEAQ (reference sequence). The V and J ends lost 5 bases and 1 base respectively, with 16 bases between them. The CDR3 loop spans 16 amino acids. CDR3 region: CASSPAANLGTDTQYF. CDR3 in DNA: TGTGCCAGCAGCCCGGCCGCGAATTTGGGCACAGATACGCAGTATTTT.

This clone has more than one count but fewer than ten. This chain links TRBV6-1 with TRBJ1-3; 8 bases fit TRBD1. The CDR3 spans 14 residues. CDR1 and CDR2 from the germline V gene are MNHNS and SASEGT. V lost 4 bases to trimming and J lost 4 bases; unmatched junction nucleotides: 3. CDR3 coding DNA: TGTGCCAGCAGTGTGACAGGGGAAGGAAACACCATATATTTT. This translates into CASSVTGEGNTIYF.

The CDR3 DNA reads TGTGCCACCAAGGAGGGGTCTGGAAACACCATATATTTT. Its translation is CATKEGSGNTIYF. The chain employs TRBV15 and TRBJ1-3, with a possible D match to TRBD1 (5 bases). Per the germline V gene, CDR1 is LNHNV and CDR2 is YYDKDF (reference sequence). The length of the CDR3 is 13 residues. V shed 7 bases and J shed 1 base, with 8 bases lying between them.

This clone was seen at least ten times. The genes are TRBV7-9 and TRBJ2-7; no clear D. V was clipped by 5 bases and J by 2 bases, with 7 bases between them. Germline lookup yields CDR1 SEHNR and CDR2 FQNEAQ (reference sequence). The CDR3 is 12 residues long. The CDR3 DNA sequence: TGTGCCAGCAGCCTCAACACCTACGAGCAGTACTTC. It encodes CASSLNTYEQYF.

The rearrangement joins TRBV19 to TRBJ2-1, with D unclear. V was clipped by 7 bases and J by 0 bases, with 7 bases between them. The germline V gene has CDR1 LNHDA and CDR2 SQIVND (reference sequence). The CDR3 is 13 residues long. As DNA, the CDR3 is TGTGCCAGTAAAGAGGACTCCTACAATGAGCAGTTCTTC. It is translated as CASKEDSYNEQFF.

The V gene is TRBV19, the J gene TRBJ2-6; 10 bases fit TRBD1. Germline loops: CDR1 LNHDA, CDR2 SQIVND (reference sequence). With V trimmed by 6 bases and J by 2 bases, 7 bases remained unmatched. The CDR3 contains 17 residues. The CDR3 region is CASRTGTGDPGANVLTF. CDR3 in DNA: TGTGCCAGTAGGACCGGGACAGGGGACCCTGGGGCCAACGTCCTGACTTTC.

This clone occurred a few times. V and J are TRBV18 and TRBJ2-5; D call uncertain. The germline V and J ends were trimmed by 1 base and 6 bases, with 6 bases remaining between them. Germline assignment: CDR1 KGHSH and CDR2 LQKENI. The CDR3 is made up of 12 amino acids. CDR3 protein: CASSPRTKTQYF. CDR3 in DNA: TGTGCCAGCTCACCACGAACGAAGACCCAGTACTTC.

The chain is built from TRBV15 and TRBJ2-1; a possible D gene is TRBD2 (5 bases). The CDR3 runs 15 residues. V was clipped by 3 bases and J by 6 bases, with 15 bases between them. Germline CDR1 reads LNHNV; CDR2 reads YYDKDF (reference sequence). CDR3 in DNA: TGTGCCACCAGCAGGCCGGGAAAACCACCCAATGAGCAGTTCTTC. Amino acid sequence: CATSRPGKPPNEQFF. The full variable domain, rest sourced from reference TRBV15 and TRBJ2-1, is DAMVIQNPRYQVTQFGKPVTLSCSQTLNHNVMYWYQQKSSQAPKLLFHYYDKDFNNEADTPDNFQSRRPNTSFCFLDIRSPGLGDTAMYLCATSRPGKPPNEQFFGPGTRLTVL.

This clone has a handful of counts. The CDR3 bases are TGTGCCAGCAGGTCAGGGGGTCTCGGGGAGCTGTTTTTT. This gives the protein CASRSGGLGELFF. The genes are TRBV28 and TRBJ2-2, with TRBD1 identical over 7 bases. V was clipped by 6 bases and J by 7 bases; unmatched bases: 5. The germline CDR1 and CDR2 sequences are MDHEN and SYDVKM. This CDR3 has 13 residues.

A word on this clone: Other DNA sequences from this sample encode an identical CDR3 as well. The chain joins TRBV29-1 to TRBJ1-2; D not certain. Trimming removed 3 bases at V and 6 bases at J, with 2 bases between. The CDR3 extends over 9 amino acids. Germline V lookup: CDR1 SQVTM, CDR2 ANQGSEA. CDR3 sequence (DNA): TGCAGCGTTGAGGATGGCTACACCTTC. It encodes CSVEDGYTF.